The rows below give T cell receptor beta chains drawn from one sample of a study of neurological immune-mediated disorders. TCRdb reprocessed the 5' RACE reads via MiXCR and lists one record per CDR3 protein. This table has 55,000 to 75,000 distinct CDR3 sequences, 5.2% appearing once. Sequenced input: PBMCs. Receptor source: a woman in her twenties or thirties with multiple sclerosis. The CDR3 runs from the conserved cysteine through the conserved F or W. The D gene is left open where the match is weak. Expanded clones are given a class, and other clones once, few, many or no size at all.

clone size	D gene	J gene	V gene	CDR3 DNA	CDR3 protein
.	.	TRBJ1-5	TRBV6-1	TGTGCCAGCGGAAAGCAGTTCAATCAGCCCCAGAATTTT	CASGKQFNQPQNF
many	TRBD2	TRBJ2-5	TRBV5-1	TGCGCCAGCAGCTTGGGAGCGGGGGGGCCGGAGACCCAGTACTTC	CASSLGAGGPETQYF
many	.	TRBJ1-1	TRBV4-1	TGCGCCAGCAGCCAGGATTCCCTGAACACTGAAGCTTTCTTT	CASSQDSLNTEAFF
few	TRBD2	TRBJ2-7	TRBV2	TGTGCCAGCAGTGCTACGACATACGGCGGGGGGGGGTACGAGCAGTACTTC	CASSATTYGGGGYEQYF
many	.	TRBJ1-4	TRBV6-5	TGTGCCAGCAGCCGCCTTGACACTCAGAAGGAAAAACTGTTTTTT	CASSRLDTQKEKLFF
many	.	TRBJ1-5	TRBV4-1	TGCGCCAGCAGCCAAGAGATACGCAATCAGCCCCAGCATTTT	CASSQEIRNQPQHF
.	TRBD1	TRBJ1-1	TRBV12-3/TRBV12-4	TGTGCCAGCAGTCGCGGACAGGGGGTCACTGAAGCTTTCTTT	CASSRGQGVTEAFF
.	.	TRBJ2-3	TRBV7-7	TGTGCGCTGGGGGCGCCGACAGATACGCAGTATTTT	CALGAPTDTQYF
many	.	TRBJ2-7	TRBV3-1	TGTGCCAGCAGCCAAGTCGAAGGAGGCGGCTACGAGCAGTACTTC	CASSQVEGGGYEQYF
.	.	TRBJ2-3	TRBV15	TGTGCCACCAGCAGAGAGGGGACTGGTCTCACAGATACGCAGTATTTT	CATSREGTGLTDTQYF
many	.	TRBJ2-7	TRBV7-9	TGTGCCGGGCCGAGGAGAAGCTCCTACGAGCAGTACTTC	CAGPRRSSYEQYF
few	.	TRBJ1-5	TRBV20-1	TGCAGTGCTAGAACAGTCCATAGCAATCAGCCCCAGCATTTT	CSARTVHSNQPQHF
many	.	TRBJ1-2	TRBV5-6	TGTGCCAGCAGTGGGACGGAATCCTATGGCTACACCTTC	CASSGTESYGYTF
many	.	TRBJ2-1	TRBV20-1	TGCAGTGCTAGACCAAGAACTCGAACACCCTACAATGAGCAGTTCTTC	CSARPRTRTPYNEQFF
many	.	TRBJ1-5	TRBV20-1	TGCAGTGCTAAATATCCAGGGGGCAATCAGCCCCAGCATTTT	CSAKYPGGNQPQHF
many	.	TRBJ2-7	TRBV5-1	TGCGCCAGCAGCGGGGGCTGGTCGGCGGAGCAGTACTTC	CASSGGWSAEQYF
many	TRBD2	TRBJ2-1	TRBV24-1	TGTGCCACCACCGGGACTAGCGGGGGCTCCTACAATGAGCAGTTCTTC	CATTGTSGGSYNEQFF
many	.	TRBJ1-2	TRBV9	TGTGCCAGCAGCGCCGGGGGAATCCGTGGCTACACCTTC	CASSAGGIRGYTF
few	.	TRBJ1-4	TRBV20-1	TGCAGTGCTAGAGGGGCGGCCCTTCGGGAAAAACTGTTTTTT	CSARGAALREKLFF
few	.	TRBJ1-6	TRBV5-1	TGCGCCAGCAGCTTAGAAGGGGGACTAACGAATTCACCCCTCCACTTT	CASSLEGGLTNSPLHF
many	TRBD2	TRBJ2-3	TRBV7-9	TGTGCCAGCAGCTTCTTAGCGGGGGCCACAGATACGCAGTATTTT	CASSFLAGATDTQYF
many	.	TRBJ2-1	TRBV7-2	TGTGCCAGCAGCTTGGATAGAGGGGGCAATGAGCAGTTCTTC	CASSLDRGGNEQFF
many	TRBD1	TRBJ2-3	TRBV5-1	TGCGCCAGCAGGGTACAGGGGGCTCTTGCAGATACGCAGTATTTT	CASRVQGALADTQYF
many	.	TRBJ1-1	TRBV18	TGTGCCAGCTCACCGGATACTTCGGGAGCTTTCTTT	CASSPDTSGAFF
many	.	TRBJ2-7	TRBV15	TGTGCCACCAGCAGAGACAGTGGGACGGAGCAGTACTTC	CATSRDSGTEQYF
.	.	TRBJ1-6	TRBV7-2	TGTGCCAGCAGCTTTCGACAGAGCTCCTATAATTCACCCCTCAACTTT	CASSFRQSSYNSPLNF
many	TRBD2	TRBJ2-1	TRBV5-1	TGCGCCAGCCAGCGGGACTTGTACAATGAGCAGTTCTTC	CASQRDLYNEQFF
many	.	TRBJ1-3	TRBV20-1	TGCAGTGCTAGTGTTATCCGTGGAGACACCATATATTTT	CSASVIRGDTIYF
many	TRBD1	TRBJ1-1	TRBV5-1	TGCGCCAGCAGCACCGGACAGGGAGGGAACACTGAAGCTTTCTTT	CASSTGQGGNTEAFF
.	TRBD2	TRBJ2-3	TRBV20-1	TGCAGTGCTGGTGCAAGACTAGCGGGAGGCACAGATACGCAGTATTTT	CSAGARLAGGTDTQYF
many	TRBD2	TRBJ2-1	TRBV20-1	TGCAGTGCTAAACCCAAGCGGGGGGGCTACAATGAGCAGTTCTTC	CSAKPKRGGYNEQFF
many	TRBD1	TRBJ2-2	TRBV6-4	TGTGCCAGCAGTGACTCCGGGACAGGGGCCACCGGGGAGCTGTTTTTT	CASSDSGTGATGELFF
few	.	TRBJ2-7	TRBV3-1	TGTGCCAGCAGCCAAGAGCGGGGCTACTACGAGCAGTACTTC	CASSQERGYYEQYF
.	.	TRBJ2-5	TRBV6-5	TGTGCCAGCAGACGCGACCTGGACTATTTAGAGACCCAGTACTTC	CASRRDLDYLETQYF
many	TRBD1	TRBJ1-5	TRBV6-5	TGTGCCAGCAGTCCGACAGGGACGCAGCCCCAGAATTTT	CASSPTGTQPQNF
many	.	TRBJ1-1	TRBV15	TGTGCCACCAGCAGAGATCCGGGTCTCGTTGGCACTGAAGCTTTCTTT	CATSRDPGLVGTEAFF
many	TRBD1	TRBJ1-2	TRBV12-3/TRBV12-4	TGTGCCAGCAGCTTCGACAGGGCCTATGGCTACACCTTC	CASSFDRAYGYTF
.	.	TRBJ2-5	TRBV5-1	TGCGCCAGCAGCTCCTCTAGGTCGGGGGAGACCCAGTACTTC	CASSSSRSGETQYF
few	TRBD2	TRBJ2-1	TRBV2	TGTGCCAGCAGTCAGACTAGCGGGGGGGCTAATGAGCAGTTCTTC	CASSQTSGGANEQFF
many	TRBD1	TRBJ1-2	TRBV3-1	TGTGCCAGCAGCCACCTACAGGGGGCTGGAGGCTACACCTTC	CASSHLQGAGGYTF
many	.	TRBJ1-5	TRBV20-1	TGCAGTGCTAGAGAAAAGGGGCTGGGGGGTGAGCCCCAGCATTTT	CSAREKGLGGEPQHF
many	TRBD1	TRBJ1-2	TRBV10-3	TGTGCCATCAGTGAGCCCCCGGGACAGGTGGATGGCTACACCTTC	CAISEPPGQVDGYTF
many	TRBD2	TRBJ2-1	TRBV4-2	TGTGCCAGCAGCCAAGATGATAGCGGGGGGTACAATGAGCAGTTCTTC	CASSQDDSGGYNEQFF
.	.	TRBJ1-6	TRBV2	TGTGCCAGCAGTCCCCAATCCTTACGGAATTCACCCCTCAACTTT	CASSPQSLRNSPLNF
many	.	TRBJ1-2	TRBV10-3	TGTGCCACCAACGGGGATTGGGACTATGGCTACACCTTC	CATNGDWDYGYTF
many	.	TRBJ1-2	TRBV20-1	TGCAGTGCTAGTGACTTACAGGGAATAAGGTCAGGTCGCTCCTATGGCTACACCTTC	CSASDLQGIRSGRSYGYTF
many	.	TRBJ2-7	TRBV6-1	TGTGCCAGCGCGTCTTACGAGCAGTACTTC	CASASYEQYF
few	.	TRBJ2-1	TRBV25-1	TGTGCCAGCAGTGAATATTTTGGTAATGAGCAGTTCTTC	CASSEYFGNEQFF
few	.	TRBJ1-3	TRBV20-1	TGCAGTGCTAGACCCCCTACATCGATTCCGGGGCATTACTCTGGAAACACCATATATTTT	CSARPPTSIPGHYSGNTIYF
many	.	TRBJ2-7	TRBV15	TGTGCCACCAGCAAGGGGAGCTACGAGCAGTACTTC	CATSKGSYEQYF
few	TRBD1	TRBJ2-3	TRBV4-1	TGCGCCAGCAGCCCATATACTCCGGGACAGGGGATTCCCGACACAGATACGCAGTATTTT	CASSPYTPGQGIPDTDTQYF
many	TRBD2	TRBJ2-1	TRBV5-1	TGCGCCAGCAGCCCGGGGGGGGGCTCTTTTAATGAGCAGTTCTTC	CASSPGGGSFNEQFF